This T cell receptor (beta chain) was documented in a study of T cell repertoires in cytomegalovirus infection. Turning to the study itself: It can be stated that public TCR beta signatures indicated CMV infection as well as a matching HLA type. The study's findings and limits: HLA-C-restricted CMV-specific TCR beta clonotypes prevailed in the ex vivo response.

This clonotype was counted only a few times. Antigen unknown. TCRdb redid the calling of the reads with MiXCR, one entry per CDR3 protein. Seen here are fewer than 300,000 distinct CDR3 sequences, 20% to 30% observed once, and the top ten hold about 14%. Trimming pared 0 bases from V and 3 bases from J, leaving 12 bases between. Germline CDR1 is SGHAT and CDR2 is FQNNGV. The CDR3 runs 15 residues. Sequencing was done on a sample of PBMCs. The receptor was isolated from a human donor in good health (CMV status not recorded). Some clones in this sample may be carry-over from other donors' samples. The J gene is TRBJ2-7, the V gene TRBV11-2; tentative D call: TRBD1 (6 bases). The CDR3 nucleotides read TGTGCCAGCAGCTTAGACCCGACAGGACTCTACGAGCAGTACTTC. This gives the protein CASSLDPTGLYEQYF.